This T cell receptor (beta chain) originates from a study of blood T cell repertoires in COVID-19. The overall study: From T cells, B-cell-depleted T cells, or PBMCs came the material, which was cDNA or gDNA.

This CDR3 region has 12 residues. Trimming removed 8 bases at V and 2 bases at J, with 9 bases between. Germline-derived CDR1 and CDR2 are MNHEY and SVGAGI. Original analysis: Reference gene primers were amplified, and this amplification served to estimate nucleated cell counts. Repertoires were generated with immunoSEQ multiplex PCR, while TCRdb's copy carries only in-frame clones and drops some. Clonal size and the V and J genes are those of that table, whereas D and trimming came from the DNA. The profile shows 95,000 to 100,000 clones, about 89% of them singletons. The clonotype comes from a woman in her 30s with acute or convalescent COVID-19. The sample consisted of peripheral blood. V and J are TRBV6-5 and TRBJ1-1; D gene ambiguous. CDR3 nucleotides: TGTGCCAGCCACAGCGGTAACACTGAAGCTTTCTTT. Translated, it gives CASHSGNTEAFF.